This TCR beta chain derives from a study of shared clonotypes between healthy human individuals. There are 14 residues in the CDR3. V was shortened by 4 bases and J by 6 bases, with 13 bases between the two germline ends. CDR1 is MNHEY, CDR2 SMNVEV, per germline (reference sequence). The data were produced by immunoSEQ multiplex PCR, yet TCRdb's version contains in-frame clones alone and is incomplete. Here the sample spans 2 million to 2.5 million clones, over 85% being singletons. This chain joins TRBV27 and TRBJ2-1, with D perhaps given as TRBD1 or TRBD2 (6 bases each). The receptor was derived from a man aged 18 to 35 in good health. Some clones in this sample may be carry-over from other donors' samples. The sample was naive CD4+ T cells from PBMCs. Documented subset: CD45RA+ positively selected. The DNA for the CDR3 is TGTGCCAGCAGTTATAGCGGAGGGGGCAATGAGCAGTTCTTC. This codes for CASSYSGGGNEQFF.